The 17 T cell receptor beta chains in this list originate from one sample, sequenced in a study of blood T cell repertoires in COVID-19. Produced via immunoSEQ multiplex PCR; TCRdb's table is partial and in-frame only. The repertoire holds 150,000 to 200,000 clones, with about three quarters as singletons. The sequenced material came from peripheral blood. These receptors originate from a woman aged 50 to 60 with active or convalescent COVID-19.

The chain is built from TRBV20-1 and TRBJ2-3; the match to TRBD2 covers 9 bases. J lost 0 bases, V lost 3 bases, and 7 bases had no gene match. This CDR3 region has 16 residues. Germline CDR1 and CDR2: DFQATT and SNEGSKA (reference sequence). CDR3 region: CSASGSSGTSTDTQYF. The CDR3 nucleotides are TGCAGTGCTAGTGGTTCTAGCGGGACTAGCACAGATACGCAGTATTTT.

The CDR3 DNA sequence: TGTGCCTGGAGTGTCTCAGTCTATCAGCCCCAGCATTTT. It is translated as CAWSVSVYQPQHF. The V gene is TRBV30, the J gene TRBJ1-5, with D unclear. CDR3 length: 13 residues. The germline V gene encodes CDR1 GTSNPN and CDR2 SVGIG (reference sequence). The V end was cut by 0 bases, the J end by 5 bases, with 8 bases between.

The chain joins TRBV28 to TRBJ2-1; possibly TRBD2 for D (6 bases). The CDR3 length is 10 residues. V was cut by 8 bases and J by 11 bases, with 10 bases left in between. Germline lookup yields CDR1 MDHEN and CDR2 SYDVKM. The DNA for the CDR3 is TGTGCCAGCTCTAGCGTCAAGCAGTTCTTC. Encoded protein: CASSSVKQFF.

For the CDR3, the DNA is TGTGCCAGCAGCCAAGCGGGAATCGAGGGTGAGCAGTTCTTC. Translated, it gives CASSQAGIEGEQFF. The gene calls are TRBV3-1 (or the pseudogene TRBV3-2) and TRBJ2-1; tentatively, D is TRBD2 (5 bases). The CDR3 loop spans 14 amino acids. Trimming stripped 1 base from V and 9 bases from J, with 13 bases between. Germline loops: CDR1 LGHDT, CDR2 YNNKEL (reference sequence).

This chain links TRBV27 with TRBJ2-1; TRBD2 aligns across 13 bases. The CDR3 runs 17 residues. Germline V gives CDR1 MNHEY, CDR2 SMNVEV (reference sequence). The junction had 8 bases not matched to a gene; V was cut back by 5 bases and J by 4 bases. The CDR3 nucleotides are TGTGCCAGCAGTCTCCGACCGGGACTAGCGGGGTACAATGAGCAGTTCTTC. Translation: CASSLRPGLAGYNEQFF.

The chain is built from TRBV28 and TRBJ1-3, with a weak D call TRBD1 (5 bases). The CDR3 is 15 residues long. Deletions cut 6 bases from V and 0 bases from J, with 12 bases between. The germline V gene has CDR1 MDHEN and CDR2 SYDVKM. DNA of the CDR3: TGTGCCAGCAGGGCCGGGGGGGGCTCTGGAAACACCATATATTTT. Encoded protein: CASRAGGGSGNTIYF.

CDR3 in DNA: TGCGCCAGCAGCCCCGGGACAGGGGTTGGAATGAACACTGAAGCTTTCTTT. Its translation: CASSPGTGVGMNTEAFF. The J gene is TRBJ1-1, the V gene TRBV5-1, with 10 bases matching TRBD1. The junction had 9 bases not matched to a gene; V was cut back by 4 bases and J by 0 bases. Per the germline V gene, CDR1 is SGHRS and CDR2 is YFSETQ. The CDR3 totals 17 residues. Full variable domain (missing parts from reference TRBV5-1 and TRBJ1-1): KAGVTQTPRYLIKTRGQQVTLSCSPISGHRSVSWYQQTPGQGLQFLFEYFSETQRNKGNFPGRFSGRQFSNSRSEMNVSTLELGDSALYLCASSPGTGVGMNTEAFFGQGTRLTVV.

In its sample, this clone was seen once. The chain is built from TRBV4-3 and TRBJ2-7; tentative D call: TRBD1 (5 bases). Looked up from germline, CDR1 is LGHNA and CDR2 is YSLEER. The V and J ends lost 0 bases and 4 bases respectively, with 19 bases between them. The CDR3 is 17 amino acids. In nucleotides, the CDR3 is TGCGCCAGCAGCCAAGATCGCGACCTCGTGGGGCTATACGAGCAGTACTTC. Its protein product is CASSQDRDLVGLYEQYF.

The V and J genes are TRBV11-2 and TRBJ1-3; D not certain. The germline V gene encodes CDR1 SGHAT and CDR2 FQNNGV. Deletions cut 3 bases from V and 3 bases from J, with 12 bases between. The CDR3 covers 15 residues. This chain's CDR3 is CASSFGEHFGNTIYF. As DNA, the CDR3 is TGTGCCAGCAGCTTCGGGGAGCATTTTGGAAACACCATATATTTT. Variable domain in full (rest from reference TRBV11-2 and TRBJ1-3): EAGVAQSPRYKIIEKRQSVAFWCNPISGHATLYWYQQILGQGPKLLIQFQNNGVVDDSQLPKDRFSAERLKGVDSTLKIQPAKLEDSAVYLCASSFGEHFGNTIYFGEGSWLTVV.

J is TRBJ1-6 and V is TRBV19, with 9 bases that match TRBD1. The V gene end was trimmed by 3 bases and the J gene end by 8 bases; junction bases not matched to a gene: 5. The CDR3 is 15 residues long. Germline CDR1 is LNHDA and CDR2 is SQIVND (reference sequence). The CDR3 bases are TGTGCCAGTAGTATGGGGACAGGGATGTATTCACCCCTCCACTTT. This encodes CASSMGTGMYSPLHF.

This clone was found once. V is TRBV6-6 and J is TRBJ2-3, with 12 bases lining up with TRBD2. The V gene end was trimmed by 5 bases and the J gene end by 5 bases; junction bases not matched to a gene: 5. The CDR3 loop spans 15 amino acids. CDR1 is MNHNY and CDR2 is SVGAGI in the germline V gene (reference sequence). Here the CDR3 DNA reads TGTGCCAGCAGTCCCGGGACTAGCGGGTTAGATACGCAGTATTTT. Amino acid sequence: CASSPGTSGLDTQYF.

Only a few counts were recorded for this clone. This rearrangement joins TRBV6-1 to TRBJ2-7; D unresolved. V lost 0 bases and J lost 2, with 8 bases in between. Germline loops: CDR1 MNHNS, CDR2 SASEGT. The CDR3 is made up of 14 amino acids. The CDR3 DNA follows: TGTGCCAGCAGTGAAGCCGGCGGTCCCTACGAGCAGTACTTC. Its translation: CASSEAGGPYEQYF.

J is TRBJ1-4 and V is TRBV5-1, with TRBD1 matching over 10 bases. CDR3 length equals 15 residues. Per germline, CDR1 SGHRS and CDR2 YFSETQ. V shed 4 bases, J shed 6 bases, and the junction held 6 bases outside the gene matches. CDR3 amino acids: CASSPAGTGDEKLFF. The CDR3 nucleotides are TGCGCCAGCAGCCCAGCCGGGACAGGGGATGAAAAACTGTTTTTT.

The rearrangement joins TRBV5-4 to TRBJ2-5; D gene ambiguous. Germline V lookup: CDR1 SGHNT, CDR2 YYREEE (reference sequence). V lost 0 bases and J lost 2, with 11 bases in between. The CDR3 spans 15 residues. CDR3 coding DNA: TGTGCCAGCAGCTTGGATCCTGGAGATCAAGAGACCCAGTACTTC. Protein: CASSLDPGDQETQYF.

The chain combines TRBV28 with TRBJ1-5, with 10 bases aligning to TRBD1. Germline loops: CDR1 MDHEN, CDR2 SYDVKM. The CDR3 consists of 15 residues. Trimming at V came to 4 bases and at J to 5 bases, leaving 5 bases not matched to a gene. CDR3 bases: TGTGCCAGCAGTTCCCCCGGGACAGGGGATCAGCCCCAGCATTTT. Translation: CASSSPGTGDQPQHF.

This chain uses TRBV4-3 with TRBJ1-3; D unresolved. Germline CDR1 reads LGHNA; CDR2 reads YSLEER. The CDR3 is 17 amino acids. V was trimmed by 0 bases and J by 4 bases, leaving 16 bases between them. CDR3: CASSQDPTAGTGNTIYF. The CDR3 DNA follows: TGCGCCAGCAGCCAAGATCCCACCGCGGGTACAGGAAACACCATATATTTT.

The CDR3 loop is CASSPPTADYYEQYF. The DNA for the CDR3 is TGTGCCAGCTCACCCCCGACAGCTGATTACTACGAGCAGTACTTC. The chain is built from TRBV18 and TRBJ2-7, with D possibly TRBD1 on 5 matching bases. The CDR3 has 15 amino acids. V was pared by 3 bases and J by 3 bases, with 15 bases between. Germline V gene lookup returns CDR1 KGHSH and CDR2 LQKENI.